This passage covers 4 T cell receptor beta chains from one sample sequenced in a study of T cell responses to AZD1222 COVID-19 vaccine. Using immunoSEQ multiplex PCR, the repertoire was profiled, and TCRdb retains in-frame clones only, with some absent. The sample includes around 52,000 clones, roughly 86% of them seen just once. The material was peripheral blood, obtained on day 0 of AZD1222 vaccination. The receptors come from an adult in good health.

The rearrangement uses TRBV27 and TRBJ2-3; 12 nucleotides agree with TRBD2. Germline V gives CDR1 MNHEY, CDR2 SMNVEV (reference sequence). This CDR3 spans 18 amino acids. V gave up 3 bases and J gave up 0 bases; unmatched junction bases: 7. The CDR3 region has the DNA TGTGCCAGCAGTTTCGCGACTAGCGGGAGAGCTAGCACAGATACGCAGTATTTT. Translated, it gives CASSFATSGRASTDTQYF.

The chain employs TRBV10-3 and TRBJ2-7; TRBD1 matches at 8 bases. From germline, CDR1 is ENHRY and CDR2 SYGVKD. The length of the CDR3 is 15 residues. Trimming cost V 2 bases and J 8 bases; bases outside gene matches: 11. The CDR3 DNA follows: TGTGCCATCAGTGAGCAAGGACAGGGTCCGATGAAGCAGTACTTC. It yields the protein CAISEQGQGPMKQYF.

The chain links TRBV6-5 to TRBJ1-3; maybe TRBD1 (6 bases). The length of the CDR3 is 15 residues. Trimming took 2 bases from V and 1 from J, leaving 9 bases between them. Germline V CDR1 and CDR2: MNHEY, SVGAGI. CDR3 sequence: CASSYQGRSGNTIYF. As DNA, the CDR3 is TGTGCCAGCAGTTACCAGGGGAGGTCTGGAAACACCATATATTTT.

This chain uses TRBV5-5 with TRBJ2-1; 10 bases fit TRBD2. CDR1 is SGHKS, CDR2 YYEKEE, per germline (reference sequence). The trim removed 1 base at V and 5 bases at J, leaving 3 bases unmatched. CDR3 size: 15 residues. The CDR3 nucleotides read TGTGCCAGCAGCTTGCTGGGACTAGCGAACAATGAGCAGTTCTTC. This translates into CASSLLGLANNEQFF.